This T cell receptor beta chain was obtained from a study of blood T cell repertoires in COVID-19. Turning to the study itself: COVID-19 samples collected from the United States, Italy and Spain covered acute and convalescent phases. In each case, the material was cDNA or gDNA derived from T cells, B-cell-depleted T cells, or PBMCs.

This clone occurred once. CDR3 length: 15 residues. From germline, CDR1 is WSHSY and CDR2 SAAADI. Trimming pared 3 bases from V and 2 bases from J, leaving 12 bases between. In the original processing: Estimation of nucleated cell counts relied on the amplification of reference gene primers. Assay: immunoSEQ multiplex PCR; the TCRdb copy retains only in-frame clones and omits some. V and J calls and clone size are those listed in that table; D and trimming were worked out from the DNA. The sample has 250,000 to 300,000 clones; over 75% are singletons. The source is a woman aged 55-75 years with acute or convalescent COVID-19. Sequenced sample: peripheral blood. The V gene is TRBV10-2, the J gene TRBJ2-3, with D uncertain. The CDR3 loop reads CASSDYRSITDTQYF. The CDR3 nucleotides are TGCGCCAGCAGTGATTACCGGTCAATCACAGATACGCAGTATTTT.